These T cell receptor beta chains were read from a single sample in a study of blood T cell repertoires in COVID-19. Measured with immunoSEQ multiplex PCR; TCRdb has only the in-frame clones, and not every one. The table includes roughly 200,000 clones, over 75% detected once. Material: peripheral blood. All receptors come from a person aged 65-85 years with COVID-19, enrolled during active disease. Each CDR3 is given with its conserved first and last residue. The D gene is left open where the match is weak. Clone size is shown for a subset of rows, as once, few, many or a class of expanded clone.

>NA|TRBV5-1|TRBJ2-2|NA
TGCGCCAGCAGCTTGAGTGGGTCAAGGGACTCCCGGGAGCTGTTTTTT
CASSLSGSRDSRELFF
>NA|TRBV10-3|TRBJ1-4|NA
TGTGCCATCAGTGATCCGGGTTTAAACGGGGAAAAACTGTTTTTT
CAISDPGLNGEKLFF
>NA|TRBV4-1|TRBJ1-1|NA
TGCGCCAGCACCGAAGGGAGTCTGATGAACACTGAAGCTTTCTTT
CASTEGSLMNTEAFF
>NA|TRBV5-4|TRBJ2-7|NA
TGTGCCAGCAGTTATAGCGACGAGCAGTACTTC
CASSYSDEQYF
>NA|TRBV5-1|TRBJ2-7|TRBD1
TGCGCCAGCAGCGCCGGGACAGGGATATCCTACGAGCAGTACTTC
CASSAGTGISYEQYF
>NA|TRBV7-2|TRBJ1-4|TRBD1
TGTGCCAGCAGCTTACTTACGACAGGGCGATATGAAAAACTGTTTTTT
CASSLLTTGRYEKLFF
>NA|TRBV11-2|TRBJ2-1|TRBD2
TGTGCCAGCAGCTACCGGGAGGACGGGTTGGCCACGCAGTTCTTC
CASSYREDGLATQFF
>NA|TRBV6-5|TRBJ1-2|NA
TGTGCCAATACGCGGGCCGTAGCTAACTATGGCTACACCTTC
CANTRAVANYGYTF
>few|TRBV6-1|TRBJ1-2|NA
TGTGCCAGCAGTGAAGCGGGGGCACAGGGAAAAGGCTACACCTTC
CASSEAGAQGKGYTF
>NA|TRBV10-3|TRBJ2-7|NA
TGTGCCATCAGTGAGGTAATCTCCGAGCAGTACTTC
CAISEVISEQYF
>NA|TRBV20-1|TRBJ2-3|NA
TGCGTGCTAGGAATTTTGGATACGCAGTATTTT
CVLGILDTQYF
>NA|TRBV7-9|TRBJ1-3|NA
TGTGCCAGCAGCCTGGACAGACTCTCTGGAAACACCATATATTTT
CASSLDRLSGNTIYF
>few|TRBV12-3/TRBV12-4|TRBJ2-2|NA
TGTGCCAGCAGTACTACAGGGTTCGGGGAGCTGTTTTTT
CASSTTGFGELFF
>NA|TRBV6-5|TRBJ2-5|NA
TGTGCCAGCAGTTATGGACTTCGAGAGACCCAGTACTTC
CASSYGLRETQYF
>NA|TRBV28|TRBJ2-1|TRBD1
TGTGCCAGCAGACCGGGGGGACAGGGACAAGATGAGCAGTTCTTC
CASRPGGQGQDEQFF
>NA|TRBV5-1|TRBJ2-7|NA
TGCGCCAGCAGCCGGGCGGGGGCCGGCTCCTACGAGCAGTACTTC
CASSRAGAGSYEQYF
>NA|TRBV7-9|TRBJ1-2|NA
TGTGCCAGCAGCTTAGAGGGGGAAAGGGGCTATGGCTACACCTTC
CASSLEGERGYGYTF
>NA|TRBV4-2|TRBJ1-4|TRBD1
TGTGCCAGCAGCCAAACTCCGGGGGACAGGGGAGGGGAAAAACTGTTTTTT
CASSQTPGDRGGEKLFF
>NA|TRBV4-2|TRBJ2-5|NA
TGTGCCAGCAGCCGCCGCGCCTTCGCCAAACTAGAGTACCAAGAGACCCAGTACTTC
CASSRRAFAKLEYQETQYF
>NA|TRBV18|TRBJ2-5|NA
TGTGCCAGCTCACCAGGGAGCCTAGCGTACGACTTC
CASSPGSLAYDF
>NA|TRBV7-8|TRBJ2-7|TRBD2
TGTGCCAGCAGCTTAGTTGGGAGGGGCGCAGGGTACGAGCAGTACTTC
CASSLVGRGAGYEQYF
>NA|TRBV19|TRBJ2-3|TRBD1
TGTGCCAGTAGTACTTTAACCGGGACAGGGAGGGGCACAGATACGCAGTATTTT
CASSTLTGTGRGTDTQYF
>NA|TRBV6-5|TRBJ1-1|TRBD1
TGTGCCAGCAGTTCACAAGAGACAGGGCGAACTGAAGCTTTCTTT
CASSSQETGRTEAFF
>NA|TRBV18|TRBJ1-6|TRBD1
TGTGCCAGCTCACCCTACCATACAGGGGGCGCGGAGTCACCCCTCCACTTT
CASSPYHTGGAESPLHF
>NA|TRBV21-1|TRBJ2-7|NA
TGTGCCAGCAGCAAATCAACTAGATTCTCCTACGAGCAGTACTTC
CASSKSTRFSYEQYF
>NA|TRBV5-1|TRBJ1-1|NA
TGCGCCAGCAGCTTGCTAGGGGCCGAGACTGAAGCTTTCTTT
CASSLLGAETEAFF
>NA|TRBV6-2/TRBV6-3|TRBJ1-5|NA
TGTGCCAGCAGCCTAGCGGGTTCCCCAGATCAGCCCCAGCATTTT
CASSLAGSPDQPQHF
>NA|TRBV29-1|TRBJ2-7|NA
TGCAGCGCTGGGGACTCCGAGCAGTACTTC
CSAGDSEQYF
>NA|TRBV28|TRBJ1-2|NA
TGTGCCTCCGGGAGTGGAACCATAAACTATGGCTACACCTTC
CASGSGTINYGYTF
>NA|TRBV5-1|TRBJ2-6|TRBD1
TGCGCCAGCACCCCATTAGACAGGGGGTCTGGGGCCAACGTCCTGACTTTC
CASTPLDRGSGANVLTF
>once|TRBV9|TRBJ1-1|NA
TGTGCCAGCAGCCCCCCCAGAATTCCGGGGGATGAAGCTTTCTTT
CASSPPRIPGDEAFF
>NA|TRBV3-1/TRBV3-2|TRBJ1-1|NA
TGTGCCAGCAGCCAAAGCGCCCCACAGGGTCAGAACACTGAAGCTTTCTTT
CASSQSAPQGQNTEAFF
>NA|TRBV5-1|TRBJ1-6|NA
TGCGCCAGCAGCTTGGAAGGGGTAGAATTATCACCCCTCCACTTT
CASSLEGVELSPLHF
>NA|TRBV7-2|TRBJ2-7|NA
TGTGCCAGCAGCTTAACGTTTAGTTTTTACGAGCAGTACTTC
CASSLTFSFYEQYF
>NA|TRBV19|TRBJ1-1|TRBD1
TGTGCCAGTAGCCAAGGACAGGGTTTATCATCTGGCACTGAAGCTTTCTTT
CASSQGQGLSSGTEAFF
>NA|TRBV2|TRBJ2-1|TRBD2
TGTGCCAGCAAGCGGGAGCGCGACAATGAGCAGTTCTTC
CASKRERDNEQFF
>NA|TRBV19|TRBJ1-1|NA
TGTGCCAGTAGTTCATCGCGAGATAAAGCTTTCTTT
CASSSSRDKAFF
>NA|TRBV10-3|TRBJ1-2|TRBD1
TGTGCCATCAGCGAGGACAGGTACTATGGCTACACCTTC
CAISEDRYYGYTF
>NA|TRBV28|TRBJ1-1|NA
TGTGCCAGCAGTTCTCCGCAGGGGATAGGGAACACTGAAGCTTTCTTT
CASSSPQGIGNTEAFF
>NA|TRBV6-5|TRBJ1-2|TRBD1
TGTGCCAGCAGTTGGTTGGACAGGGGCCATGGCTACACCTTC
CASSWLDRGHGYTF
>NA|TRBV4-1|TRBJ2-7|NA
TGCGCCAGCAGCCTGGGGGGGCATATGTCCTACGAGCAGTACTTC
CASSLGGHMSYEQYF
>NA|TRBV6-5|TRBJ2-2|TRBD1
TGTGCCTCCTCGTCACGACAGGGGGCCAACGGGGAGCTGTTTTTT
CASSSRQGANGELFF
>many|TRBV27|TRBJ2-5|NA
TGTGCCAGCAGTCCACAGACAGGCGGACGGACCCAGTACTTC
CASSPQTGGRTQYF
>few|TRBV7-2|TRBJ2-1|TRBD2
TGTGCCAGCAGCTTATTCACTAGCGGTTACAATGAGCAGTTCTTC
CASSLFTSGYNEQFF
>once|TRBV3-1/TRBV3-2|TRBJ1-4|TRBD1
TGTGCCAGCAGCCTTAGACAGGGTCGAGAAAAACTGTTTTTT
CASSLRQGREKLFF
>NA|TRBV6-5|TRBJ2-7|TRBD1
TGTGCCAGCAGCCCAGCTCCAGGGGGCGGCTTCGAGCAGTACTTC
CASSPAPGGGFEQYF
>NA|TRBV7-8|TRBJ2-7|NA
TGTGCCAGCAACAACGACAGGATAAACTACGAGCAGTACTTC
CASNNDRINYEQYF
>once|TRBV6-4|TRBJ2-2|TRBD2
TGTGCCAGCAAACTAGCGGGGGACACCGGGGAGCTGTTTTTT
CASKLAGDTGELFF
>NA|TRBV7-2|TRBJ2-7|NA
TGTGCCAGCAGTTCTCTGGGGGGTTTTAAGCAGTACTTC
CASSSLGGFKQYF
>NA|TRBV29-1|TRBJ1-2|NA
TGCAGCGTTGAAAAAACAGCCCGCACTAACTATGGCTACACCTTC
CSVEKTARTNYGYTF
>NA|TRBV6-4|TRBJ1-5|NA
TGTGCCAGCAGTGAGGAGGCAGTTGTAGGCCAGCCCCAGCATTTT
CASSEEAVVGQPQHF
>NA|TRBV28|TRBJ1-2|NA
TGTGCCAGCAGTTTAGACAGCTTGGCCACAAACTATGGCTACACCTTC
CASSLDSLATNYGYTF
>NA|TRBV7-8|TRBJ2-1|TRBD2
TGTGCCAGCAGCTTAGTCGTCTCGTCTAGCGGGAGGGCCGTATTGAATGAGCAGTTCTTC
CASSLVVSSSGRAVLNEQFF
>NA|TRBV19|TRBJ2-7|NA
TGTGCCAGTAGTATAGGTCCTCCCAGCTCCTACGAGCAGTACTTC
CASSIGPPSSYEQYF
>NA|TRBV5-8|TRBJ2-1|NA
TGTGCCAGCAGCTTGGGTGGCTTCAGTGAGCAGTTCTTC
CASSLGGFSEQFF
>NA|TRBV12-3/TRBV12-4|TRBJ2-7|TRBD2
TGTGCCAGCAGTCCAGATCCTAGCGGCGAGCAGTACTTC
CASSPDPSGEQYF
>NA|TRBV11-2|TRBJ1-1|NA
TGTGCCAGCAGCTTCAACAGGAACACTGAAGCTTTCTTT
CASSFNRNTEAFF
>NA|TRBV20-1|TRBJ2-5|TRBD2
TGCAGTGCTAGTGGTCCCGGGAGGGCTGCAGAGACCCAGTACTTC
CSASGPGRAAETQYF
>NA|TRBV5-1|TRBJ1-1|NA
TGCGCCAGCAGCCTTAGATTGGGGGCGCGTACTGAAGCTTTCTTT
CASSLRLGARTEAFF
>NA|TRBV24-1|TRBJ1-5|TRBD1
TGTGCCACCAGTGATTCCGGGACAGGGGGCTTTGGCAATCAGCCCCAGCATTTT
CATSDSGTGGFGNQPQHF